One and the same sample provided the 10 T cell receptor beta chains below, sequenced in a study of T cells in Graves' hyperthyroidism and ophthalmopathy. TCR beta CDR3 regions were amplified from RNA transcripts. First-round RT-PCR targeting the TCR CDR3 was performed with the HTBI primer set. MiXCR was run by TCRdb on the multiplex PCR reads, yielding one entry per CDR3 protein. The data show some 490,000 distinct CDR3 sequences, less than 25% seen once. Sequencing was carried out using blood. These receptors were taken from a woman in her seventies with Graves' ophthalmopathy.

This clonotype was found many times. The rearrangement links TRBV6-1 to TRBJ2-3; 8 bases fit TRBD2. Unmatched junction bases numbered 11, after V lost 7 bases and J lost 5 bases. Germline CDR1 reads MNHNS; CDR2 reads SASEGT. The CDR3 is 15 residues long. The DNA for the CDR3 is TGTGCCAGCACCATGCGGGGGGATATCGGAGATACGCAGTATTTT. This sequence encodes CASTMRGDIGDTQYF.

This chain connects TRBV5-5 to TRBJ2-2, with D possibly called TRBD1 or TRBD2 (5 bases each). This CDR3 region has 15 residues. Germline-derived CDR1 and CDR2 are SGHKS and YYEKEE (reference sequence). Between the trimmed V and J ends, which lost 4 bases and 2 bases, there was a span of 12 bases. CDR3 sequence (DNA): TGTGCCAGCAGCCACGTGAGGGGCAACACCGGGGAGCTGTTTTTT. Translation: CASSHVRGNTGELFF.

This clonotype occurred many times. The genes are TRBV3-1 and TRBJ1-1, with a possible D match to TRBD1 (5 bases). The V end lost 4 bases, the J end lost 2 bases, and 14 bases lay between the germline ends. The germline CDR1 and CDR2 sequences are LGHDT and YNNKEL (reference sequence). The CDR3 is made up of 15 amino acids. Here the CDR3 DNA reads TGTGCCAGCAGCCGCACAGGCAGAAGAAACACTGAAGCTTTCTTT. It translates to CASSRTGRRNTEAFF.

This clonotype appeared many times. This rearrangement joins TRBV2 to TRBJ2-2; no firm D call. Per the germline V gene, CDR1 is SNHLY and CDR2 is FYNNEI. With 0 bases removed from V and 3 bases from J, the gap between germline ends came to 11 bases. The CDR3 is 16 residues long. The CDR3 is CASSEAERRHTGELFF. The CDR3 DNA reads TGTGCCAGCAGTGAAGCGGAGAGGAGACACACCGGGGAGCTGTTTTTT.

This clonotype was seen more than once but under ten times. This chain uses TRBV10-3 with TRBJ2-2; the D is unclear. This CDR3 spans 13 amino acids. Germline-derived CDR1 and CDR2 are ENHRY and SYGVKD. V was trimmed by 7 bases and J by 6 bases, leaving 12 bases between them. Here the CDR3 DNA reads TGTGCCATCACCGGACCCAATTCCGGGGAGCTGTTTTTT. It is translated as CAITGPNSGELFF.

Many counts were recorded for this clonotype. The CDR3 DNA is TGTGCCAGCAGTGTAATGGACTTTTACAATGAGCAGTTCTTC. As protein: CASSVMDFYNEQFF. This chain uses TRBV6-1 with TRBJ2-1, with TRBD2 as a possible D gene (5 bases). CDR3 length equals 14 residues. From germline, CDR1 is MNHNS and CDR2 SASEGT. With 4 bases removed from V and 4 bases from J, the gap between germline ends came to 11 bases.

This chain connects TRBV29-1 to TRBJ2-3; TRBD2 matches at 8 bases. CDR1 and CDR2 (germline): SQVTM, ANQGSEA. CDR3 length: 13 amino acids. After removal of 4 bases from V and 5 bases from J, the junction contained 5 bases not matched to a gene. CDR3 amino acids: CSVGAGAGDTQYF. The DNA of the CDR3 is TGCAGCGTTGGAGCGGGGGCAGGAGATACGCAGTATTTT.

The CDR3 DNA is TGTGCCAGCAGCCCCCTGACTAGCGGGAGCAATAATGAGCAGTTCTTC. It translates to CASSPLTSGSNNEQFF. The chain couples TRBV7-9 to TRBJ2-1; the match to TRBD2 covers 12 bases. The J segment lost 7 bases and the V segment lost 5 bases, leaving 9 bases of the junction unmatched. The CDR3 has 16 amino acids. Germline V CDR1 and CDR2: SEHNR, FQNEAQ (reference sequence). The full variable domain, its missing parts supplied by reference TRBV7-9 and TRBJ2-1, is DTGVSQNPRHKITKRGQNVTFRCDPISEHNRLYWYRQTLGQGPEFLTYFQNEAQLEKSRLLSDRFSAERPKGSFSTLEIQRTEQGDSAMYLCASSPLTSGSNNEQFFGPGTRLTVL.

This chain links TRBV6-2 or TRBV6-3 with TRBJ1-5; 7 nucleotides line up with TRBD1. CDR1 and CDR2 from the germline V gene are MNHEY and SVGEGT. V shed 5 bases and J 7 bases; nucleotides not matched to a gene: 8. The CDR3 is made up of 14 amino acids. The CDR3 DNA reads as TGTGCCAGCAGTGGTCGACAGGGATACCAGCCCCAGCATTTT. It yields the protein CASSGRQGYQPQHF.

The genes are TRBV27 and TRBJ1-2, with 8 bases fitting TRBD1. The CDR3 totals 13 residues. Germline V gives CDR1 MNHEY, CDR2 SMNVEV (reference sequence). V lost 4 bases and J lost 8; bases outside the gene matches: 6. The CDR3 coding sequence is TGTGCCAGCAGTTCCTTTGACAGGGGCGGCTACACCTTC. It encodes CASSSFDRGGYTF.